Below, 7 T cell receptor beta chains from the same sample are listed, as sequenced in a study of blood T cell repertoires in COVID-19. Sequencing was performed with immunoSEQ multiplex PCR; in TCRdb, only in-frame clones are kept and a portion is missing. This sample yields about 180,000 clones, of which 70% to 90% are seen a single time; around 10% belongs to the top ten. Sequencing was performed on peripheral blood. The receptor source for this set is a woman aged 80 or older with acute or convalescent COVID-19.

The chain links TRBV3-1 (or the pseudogene TRBV3-2) to TRBJ2-1; 10 bases are a match to TRBD2. From germline, CDR1 is LGHDT and CDR2 YNNKEL (reference sequence). The CDR3 has 17 residues. After removal of 2 bases from V and 2 bases from J, the junction contained 6 bases not matched to a gene. The CDR3 nucleotides read TGTGCCAGCAGCCAATTAATAGCGGGGGGTCCCTACAATGAGCAGTTCTTC. Translating it yields CASSQLIAGGPYNEQFF.

This clone was counted between two and nine times. This chain uses TRBV6-5 with TRBJ1-4, with 9 bases that match TRBD1. CDR3 size: 16 residues. The J segment lost 8 bases and the V segment lost 2 bases, leaving 9 bases of the junction unmatched. The V gene's germline CDR1 is MNHEY and CDR2 SVGAGI. Here the CDR3 DNA reads TGTGCCAGCAGTTACCGCCGGGCGGACAGGGGAGAAAAACTGTTTTTT. Protein product: CASSYRRADRGEKLFF.

On this clone itself: A junction boundary mismatches the germline segment, possibly from a read error. The V gene is TRBV10-3, the J gene TRBJ1-2, with TRBD1 identical over 8 bases. Germline CDR1 ENHRY, CDR2 SYGVKD. This CDR3 is built from 13 residues. Written as DNA, the CDR3 is TGTGCCATCAGTGAGGGCGGACAGGGTGGCGACACCTTC. Encoded protein: CAISEGGQGGDTF.

The CDR3 reads CASSVRDRGPETQYF. The CDR3 DNA follows: TGTGCCAGCAGCGTCCGGGACAGGGGTCCCGAGACCCAGTACTTC. The chain is built from TRBV9 and TRBJ2-5; 10 bases fit TRBD1. Germline CDR1 reads SGDLS; CDR2 reads YYNGEE. After removal of 2 bases from V and 5 bases from J, the junction contained 6 bases not matched to a gene. This CDR3 is 15 amino acids long.

The chain uses TRBV5-1 and TRBJ2-3, with D possibly TRBD2 on 6 matching bases. The CDR3 sequence is 14 residues long. V gave up 5 bases and J gave up 0 bases, with 10 bases separating them. CDR1 is SGHRS and CDR2 is YFSETQ in the germline V gene. Here the CDR3 DNA reads TGCGCCAGCAGGGCTAGCGACAGCACAGATACGCAGTATTTT. Translation: CASRASDSTDTQYF.

A single count supports this clone. The chain recombines TRBV19 with TRBJ2-2; a weak D match, TRBD2 (5 bases). CDR1 LNHDA and CDR2 SQIVND come from the germline V gene (reference sequence). Trimming shortened V by 7 bases and J by 8 bases, and 29 bases separated the two germline ends. The CDR3 is 18 residues long. The CDR3 here is CASTSPRVEQTRAGELFF. The DNA of the CDR3 is TGTGCCAGTACCTCCCCGCGGGTCGAACAAACGAGAGCGGGGGAGCTGTTTTTT.

This sequence joins TRBV5-6 and TRBJ2-3; D possibly corresponds to TRBD2 (5 bases). The ends were cut back, 3 bases at V and 8 bases at J, with 10 bases in the middle. Germline assignment: CDR1 SGHDT and CDR2 YYEEEE. The CDR3 extends over 12 amino acids. CDR3 protein: CASSSAGGTQYF. CDR3 nucleotides: TGTGCCAGCAGCTCCGCGGGCGGTACGCAGTATTTT.